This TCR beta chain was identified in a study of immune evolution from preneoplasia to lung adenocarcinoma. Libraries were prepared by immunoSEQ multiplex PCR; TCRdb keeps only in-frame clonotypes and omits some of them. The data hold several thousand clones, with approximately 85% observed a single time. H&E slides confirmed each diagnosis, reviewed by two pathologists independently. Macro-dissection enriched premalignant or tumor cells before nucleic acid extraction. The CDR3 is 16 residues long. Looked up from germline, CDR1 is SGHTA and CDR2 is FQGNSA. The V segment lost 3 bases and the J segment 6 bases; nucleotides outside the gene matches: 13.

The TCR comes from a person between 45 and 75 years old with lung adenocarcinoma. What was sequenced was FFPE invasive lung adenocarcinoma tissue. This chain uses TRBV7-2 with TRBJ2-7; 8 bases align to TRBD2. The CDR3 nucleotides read TGTGCCAGCAGCTTTAAGTCGGGTAGCGGGACGATCGAGCAGTACTTC. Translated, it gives CASSFKSGSGTIEQYF.